This T cell receptor beta chain was recovered during a study of blood T cell repertoires in COVID-19. This CDR3 is built from 15 residues. Trimming stripped 0 bases from V and 3 bases from J, with 9 bases between. CDR1 and CDR2 (germline): SGDLS, YYNGEE. This clone appeared a single time. The repertoire was sequenced with immunoSEQ multiplex PCR; TCRdb's copy has only in-frame clones and lacks some. Seen here are 180,000 or so clones, around 87% observed once, and the top ten hold roughly 2.5%. Source material: peripheral blood. The chain couples TRBV9 to TRBJ2-2; weak D call: TRBD2 (6 bases). This receptor was obtained from a man aged 40-49 years with active or convalescent COVID-19. The CDR3 DNA reads TGTGCCAGCAGCGTAGGAGGAGGGGACACCGGGGAGCTGTTTTTT. It specifies CASSVGGGDTGELFF. Filled out from reference TRBV9 and TRBJ2-2, the complete variable domain reads DSGVTQTPKHLITATGQRVTLRCSPRSGDLSVYWYQQSLDQGLQFLIQYYNGEERAKGNILERFSAQQFPDLHSELNLSSLELGDSALYFCASSVGGGDTGELFFGEGSRLTVL.